These 25 T cell receptor beta chains came from one sample sequenced in a study of blood T cell repertoires in COVID-19. Data came from immunoSEQ multiplex PCR; TCRdb stores just in-frame clones and leaves some out. The table records about 250,000 clones, approximately 84% of them present only once. The material sequenced was PBMCs or T cells enriched from blood (not recorded which). These receptor sequences come from a man between 40 and 49 years old who had recovered from COVID-19.

The V and J genes are TRBV4-2 and TRBJ1-2, with a weak D call TRBD1 (6 bases). V was pared by 3 bases and J by 0 bases, with 11 bases between. The CDR3 consists of 15 residues. The germline gives CDR1 LGHNA, CDR2 YNFKEQ. In DNA, the CDR3 is TGTGCCAGCAGCCAGCCTGGGACACCTAACTATGGCTACACCTTC. It encodes CASSQPGTPNYGYTF.

The rearrangement links TRBV7-3 to TRBJ2-5, with 11 bases lining up with TRBD2. The length of the CDR3 is 16 residues. V lost 2 bases, J lost 5 bases, and 7 bases stayed unmatched. From germline, CDR1 is SGHTA and CDR2 FQGTGA. The CDR3 region has the DNA TGTGCCAGCAGCTTAGGGCTAGCGGGGGGTTTTGAGACCCAGTACTTC. This gives the protein CASSLGLAGGFETQYF.

CDR3 sequence: CASTTLWAGGNSEQFF. The CDR3, as DNA: TGTGCCTCCACCACCCTTTGGGCGGGGGGGAATAGTGAGCAGTTCTTC. V is TRBV30 and J is TRBJ2-1; 9 nucleotides match TRBD2. CDR1 is GTSNPN and CDR2 is SVGIG in the germline V gene (reference sequence). V was clipped by 7 bases and J by 9 bases; unmatched bases: 19. This CDR3 comprises 16 residues.

The V and J genes are TRBV27 and TRBJ1-1; a possible D gene is TRBD1 (5 bases). The CDR3 loop spans 17 amino acids. V lost 6 bases to trimming and J lost 1 base, with 21 bases between them. Germline CDR1 MNHEY, CDR2 SMNVEV (reference sequence). This chain's CDR3 is CASRTLQTEFRNTEAFF. CDR3 DNA: TGTGCCAGCAGGACCTTGCAGACAGAGTTTAGGAACACTGAAGCTTTCTTT.

This chain uses TRBV2 with TRBJ1-5; D uncertain. The V gene's germline CDR1 is SNHLY and CDR2 FYNNEI. The CDR3 length is 14 residues. Trimming shortened V by 4 bases and J by 3 bases, and 10 bases separated the two germline ends. The CDR3: CASSVWRDNQPQHF. The CDR3 DNA reads TGTGCCAGCAGTGTATGGAGGGACAATCAGCCCCAGCATTTT.

This chain connects TRBV19 to TRBJ1-5, with TRBD1 matching over 7 bases. Germline-derived CDR1 and CDR2 are LNHDA and SQIVND (reference sequence). J was trimmed by 0 bases and V by 2 bases; bases with no gene match: 7. CDR3 size: 17 residues. The CDR3 sequence is CASSIPRDSNSNQPQHF. CDR3 nucleotide sequence: TGTGCCAGTAGTATACCTCGGGACAGTAATAGCAATCAGCCCCAGCATTTT.

This sequence joins TRBV6-5 and TRBJ2-1, with TRBD2 matching over 8 bases. The CDR3 is made up of 15 amino acids. The ends lost 3 bases at V and 7 bases at J; junction bases unmatched: 8. Germline CDR1 reads MNHEY; CDR2 reads SVGAGI. DNA for the CDR3: TGTGCCAGCAGTTATGCGAGTGGCGGGAGGAATGAGCAGTTCTTC. It specifies CASSYASGGRNEQFF.

This clone was recorded only once. V gene TRBV28 combines with J gene TRBJ1-2; TRBD1 agrees at 7 bases. The J segment lost 3 bases and the V segment lost 5 bases, leaving 3 bases of the junction unmatched. The germline gives CDR1 MDHEN, CDR2 SYDVKM. This CDR3 spans 13 amino acids. CDR3 amino acids: CASSTTGDYGYTF. The CDR3, as DNA: TGTGCCAGCAGTACCACAGGGGACTATGGCTACACCTTC.

This chain links TRBV6-5 with TRBJ2-7; 8 nucleotides match TRBD1. CDR3 length: 13 amino acids. Germline V lookup: CDR1 MNHEY, CDR2 SVGAGI. V lost 8 bases to trimming and J lost 2 bases; unmatched junction nucleotides: 5. This CDR3 is CASPGQEAYEQYF. CDR3 bases: TGTGCCAGCCCGGGACAGGAGGCCTACGAGCAGTACTTC.

Only a few counts were recorded for this clone. The chain has TRBV9 and TRBJ1-6; the D is unclear. The V and J ends lost 3 bases and 0 bases respectively, with 13 bases between them. The germline CDR1 and CDR2 sequences are SGDLS and YYNGEE. This CDR3 spans 17 amino acids. CDR3 sequence reads: CASSANVGSSYNSPLHF. CDR3 DNA: TGTGCCAGCAGCGCTAATGTGGGCAGCTCCTATAATTCACCCCTCCACTTT.

This chain connects TRBV27 to TRBJ1-4; a possible D gene is TRBD1 (6 bases). V lost 6 bases and J lost 3, with 14 bases in between. Per germline, CDR1 MNHEY and CDR2 SMNVEV (reference sequence). CDR3 length equals 15 residues. The CDR3 region is CASRPGQSSNEKLFF. The DNA of the CDR3 is TGTGCCAGCAGGCCTGGACAGAGCTCTAATGAAAAACTGTTTTTT.

This chain joins TRBV12-3 or TRBV12-4 and TRBJ2-1, with 10 positions matching TRBD2. Germline trimming cut 2 bases from V and 14 bases from J; bases unmatched to any gene: 0. CDR3 length: 11 amino acids. The chain's CDR3 is CASSLSGGEFF. The CDR3 coding sequence is TGTGCCAGCAGTTTAAGCGGGGGGGAGTTCTTC.

The V and J genes are TRBV10-3 and TRBJ2-7, with D tentatively TRBD2 (5 bases). CDR1 ENHRY and CDR2 SYGVKD come from the germline V gene. V shed 4 bases and J shed 9 bases, with 13 bases lying between them. CDR3 length equals 12 residues. DNA of the CDR3: TGTGCCATCAGTGGCGGGCAGACCGGGCAGTACTTC. Translation gives CAISGGQTGQYF.

J is TRBJ1-1 and V is TRBV5-1, with a possible D match to TRBD1 (5 bases). Trimming removed 3 bases from V and 6 bases from J, with 15 bases in between. This CDR3 is built from 14 residues. The germline gives CDR1 SGHRS, CDR2 YFSETQ. The CDR3 loop is CASSSEGMSPEAFF. The CDR3 DNA sequence: TGCGCCAGCAGCTCGGAGGGGATGTCTCCTGAAGCTTTCTTT.

This chain uses TRBV2 with TRBJ2-7; the match to TRBD1 covers 11 bases. Per germline, CDR1 SNHLY and CDR2 FYNNEI. The CDR3 runs to 12 residues. V dropped 6 bases and J dropped 5; count of bases not matched to a gene: 0. In DNA form, the CDR3 reads TGTGCCAGCAGGGACAGGGGGCACGAGCAGTACTTC. Translation gives CASRDRGHEQYF.

The J gene is TRBJ1-2, the V gene TRBV28; 8 bases line up with TRBD1. The V gene's germline CDR1 is MDHEN and CDR2 SYDVKM. The J segment lost 4 bases and the V segment lost 2 bases, leaving 9 bases of the junction unmatched. The CDR3 extends over 16 amino acids. The CDR3 nucleotides read TGTGCCAGCAGTTTAGCCGGGACAGGTATTGGCTATGGCTACACCTTC. Its protein product is CASSLAGTGIGYGYTF.

The chain combines TRBV11-2 with TRBJ1-1, with D possibly being TRBD1 (5 bases). The V gene's germline CDR1 is SGHAT and CDR2 FQNNGV. Trimming removed 2 bases at V and 5 bases at J, with 6 bases between. The CDR3 is 12 residues long. The chain's CDR3 is CASSLQGTEAFF. In DNA form, the CDR3 reads TGTGCCAGCAGCTTACAGGGAACTGAAGCTTTCTTT.

This chain links TRBV6-2 or TRBV6-3 with TRBJ2-7; possible D gene TRBD2, 5 bases. The V gene lost 1 base and the J gene lost 0 bases, with 7 bases spanning the gap. Germline V gene sequence: CDR1 MNHEY, CDR2 SVGEGT. This CDR3 comprises 14 residues. The CDR3 loop reads CASSYYGSSYEQYF. The CDR3 DNA is TGTGCCAGCAGTTACTATGGGAGCTCCTACGAGCAGTACTTC.

This chain links TRBV28 with TRBJ2-7, with D maybe TRBD1 (5 bases). CDR1 and CDR2 (germline): MDHEN, SYDVKM. The CDR3 length is 19 residues. The V end was cut by 6 bases, the J end by 0 bases, with 27 bases between. The CDR3 DNA reads TGTGCCAGCAGCCTTGAGACAAAAGGGGTGTCGTTTTTCTCCTACGAGCAGTACTTC. This sequence encodes CASSLETKGVSFFSYEQYF.

The V call is TRBV30, the J call TRBJ2-5; tentatively, D is TRBD2 (5 bases). Trimming cost V 1 base and J 2 bases, with 8 bases left between them. CDR3 length equals 13 residues. The V gene's germline CDR1 is GTSNPN and CDR2 SVGIG (reference sequence). CDR3 residues: CAWSDGIQETQYF. The CDR3 coding sequence is TGTGCCTGGAGTGACGGGATTCAAGAGACCCAGTACTTC.

The J gene is TRBJ2-1, the V gene TRBV25-1, with TRBD2 identical over 10 bases. This CDR3 comprises 15 residues. Germline CDR1 reads MGHDK; CDR2 reads SYGVNS. Trimming removed 2 bases from V and 7 bases from J; junction bases left unmatched: 5. This CDR3 reads CASSEPLAGVNEQFF. CDR3 bases: TGTGCCAGCAGTGAACCCCTAGCGGGAGTAAATGAGCAGTTCTTC.

The chain links TRBV12-3 or TRBV12-4 to TRBJ2-7; D is perhaps TRBD1 (6 bases). V lost 5 bases to trimming and J lost 10 bases, with 15 bases between them. CDR3 size: 12 residues. For the CDR3, the DNA is TGTGCCAGCAGTACCGGGACAATTCTTCAGTACTTC. This translates into CASSTGTILQYF.

This clone appeared once. J is TRBJ2-1 and V is TRBV21-1; no check of the table's D call, TRBD2, against the DNA was made. TRBV21-1 is a recognized pseudogene. CDR3 length: 16 amino acids. Written as DNA, the CDR3 is TGTGCCAGCAGCAAACGGAGAATAGCGGGAGAAGATGAGCAGTTCTTC. It translates to CASSKRRIAGEDEQFF.

Regarding this clone: Different DNA sequences within this sample yield the same CDR3. CDR3: CASSPGTSGYNEQFF. The CDR3 DNA reads as TGTGCCAGCAGCCCCGGGACTAGCGGGTACAATGAGCAGTTCTTC. The chain has TRBV3-1 (or the pseudogene TRBV3-2) and TRBJ2-1, with 12 bases that match TRBD2. This CDR3 has 15 residues. Trimming cost V 4 bases and J 4 bases; bases outside gene matches: 2. Germline V CDR1 and CDR2: LGHDT, YNNKEL (reference sequence).

The CDR3 DNA sequence: TGTGCCAGCAGCCCTGGGGGGGGAGGACAGCCCCAGCATTTT. Translation gives CASSPGGGGQPQHF. The V gene is TRBV5-6, the J gene TRBJ1-5; TRBD1 is a possible D gene (5 bases). Per germline, CDR1 SGHDT and CDR2 YYEEEE. V lost 4 bases, J lost 7 bases, and 15 bases lay in between. This CDR3 contains 14 residues.